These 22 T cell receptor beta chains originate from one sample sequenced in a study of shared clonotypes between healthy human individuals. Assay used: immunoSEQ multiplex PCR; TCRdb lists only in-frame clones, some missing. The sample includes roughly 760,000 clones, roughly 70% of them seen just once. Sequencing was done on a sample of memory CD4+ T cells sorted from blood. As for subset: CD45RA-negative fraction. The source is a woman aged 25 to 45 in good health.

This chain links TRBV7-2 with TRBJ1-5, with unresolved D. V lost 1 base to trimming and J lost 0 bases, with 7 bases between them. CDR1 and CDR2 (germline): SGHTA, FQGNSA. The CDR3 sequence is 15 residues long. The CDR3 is CASSLGSASNQPQHF. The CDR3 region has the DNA TGTGCCAGCAGCTTAGGGTCAGCTAGCAATCAGCCCCAGCATTTT. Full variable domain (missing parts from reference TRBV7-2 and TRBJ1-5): GAGVSQSPSNKVTEKGKDVELRCDPISGHTALYWYRQSLGQGLEFLIYFQGNSAPDKSGLPSDRFSAERTGGSVSTLTIQRTQQEDSAVYLCASSLGSASNQPQHFGDGTRLSIL.

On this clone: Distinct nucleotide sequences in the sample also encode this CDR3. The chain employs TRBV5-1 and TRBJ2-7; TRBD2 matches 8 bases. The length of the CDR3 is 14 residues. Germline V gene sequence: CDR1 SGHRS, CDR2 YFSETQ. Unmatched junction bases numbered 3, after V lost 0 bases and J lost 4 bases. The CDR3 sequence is CASSLGAGAYEQYF. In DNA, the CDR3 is TGCGCCAGCAGCTTGGGAGCGGGAGCTTACGAGCAGTACTTC.

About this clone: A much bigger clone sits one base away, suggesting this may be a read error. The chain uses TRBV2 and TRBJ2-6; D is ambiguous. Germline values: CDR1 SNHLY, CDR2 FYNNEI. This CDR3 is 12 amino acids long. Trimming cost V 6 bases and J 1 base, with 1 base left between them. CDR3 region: CASRSGANVLTF. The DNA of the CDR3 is TGTGCCAGCAGATCTGGGGCCAACGTCCTGACTTTC.

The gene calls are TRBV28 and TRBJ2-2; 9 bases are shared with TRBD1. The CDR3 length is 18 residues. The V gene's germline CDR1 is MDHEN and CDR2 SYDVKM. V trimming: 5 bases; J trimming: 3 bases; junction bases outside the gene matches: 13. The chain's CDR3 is CASSPPGQGVLDTGELFF. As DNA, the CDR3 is TGTGCCAGCAGTCCCCCGGGACAGGGTGTCTTGGACACCGGGGAGCTGTTTTTT.

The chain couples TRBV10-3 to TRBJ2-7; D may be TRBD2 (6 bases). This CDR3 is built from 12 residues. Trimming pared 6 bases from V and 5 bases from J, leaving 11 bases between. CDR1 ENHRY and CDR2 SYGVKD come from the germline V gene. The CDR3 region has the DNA TGTGCCATCAGCCAGACTAGTCACGAGCAGTACTTC. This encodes CAISQTSHEQYF.

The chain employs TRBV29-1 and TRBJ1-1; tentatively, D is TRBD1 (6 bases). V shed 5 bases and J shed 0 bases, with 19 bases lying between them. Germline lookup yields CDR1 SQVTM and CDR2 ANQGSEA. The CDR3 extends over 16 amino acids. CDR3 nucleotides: TGCAGCGTTTTTAGAAGAAGCAGGGGTATGAACACTGAAGCTTTCTTT. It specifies CSVFRRSRGMNTEAFF.

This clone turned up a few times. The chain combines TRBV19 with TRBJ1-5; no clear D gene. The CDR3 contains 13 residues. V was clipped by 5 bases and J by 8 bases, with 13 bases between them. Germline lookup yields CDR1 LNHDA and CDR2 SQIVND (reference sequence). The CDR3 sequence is CASSDLTSEPQHF. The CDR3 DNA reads TGTGCCAGTAGTGATCTGACCTCGGAGCCCCAGCATTTT. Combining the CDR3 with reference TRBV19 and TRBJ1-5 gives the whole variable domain DGGITQSPKYLFRKEGQNVTLSCEQNLNHDAMYWYRQDPGQGLRLIYYSQIVNDFQKGDIAEGYSVSREKKESFPLTVTSAQKNPTAFYLCASSDLTSEPQHFGDGTRLSIL.

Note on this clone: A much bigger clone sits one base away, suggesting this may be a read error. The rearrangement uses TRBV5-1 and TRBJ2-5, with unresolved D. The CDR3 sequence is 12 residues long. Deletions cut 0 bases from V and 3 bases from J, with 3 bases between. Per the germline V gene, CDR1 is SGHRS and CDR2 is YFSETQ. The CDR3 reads CASSLEEETQYF. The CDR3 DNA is TGCGCCAGCAGCTTGGAGGAAGAGACCCAGTACTTC. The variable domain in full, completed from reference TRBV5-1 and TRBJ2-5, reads KAGVTQTPRYLIKTRGQQVTLSCSPISGHRSVSWYQQTPGQGLQFLFEYFSETQRNKGNFPGRFSGRQFSNSRSEMNVSTLELGDSALYLCASSLEEETQYFGPGTRLLVL.

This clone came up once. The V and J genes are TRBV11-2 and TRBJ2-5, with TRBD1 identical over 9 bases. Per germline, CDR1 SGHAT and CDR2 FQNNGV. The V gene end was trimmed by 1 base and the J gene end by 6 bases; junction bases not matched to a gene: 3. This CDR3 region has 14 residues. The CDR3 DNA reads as TGTGCCAGCAGCTTAGGGGACAGGGTAAAGACCCAGTACTTC. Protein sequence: CASSLGDRVKTQYF.

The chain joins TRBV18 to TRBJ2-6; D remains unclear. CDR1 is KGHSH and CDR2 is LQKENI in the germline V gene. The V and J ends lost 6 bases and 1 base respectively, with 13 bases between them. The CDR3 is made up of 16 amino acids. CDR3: CASSLDRRSGANVLTF. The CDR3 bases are TGTGCCAGCTCGCTGGACCGCAGGTCTGGGGCCAACGTCCTGACTTTC.

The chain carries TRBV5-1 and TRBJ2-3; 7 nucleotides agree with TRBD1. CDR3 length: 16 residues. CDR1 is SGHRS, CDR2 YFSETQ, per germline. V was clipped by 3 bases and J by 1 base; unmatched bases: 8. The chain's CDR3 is CASSSGTDTGTDTQYF. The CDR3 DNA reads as TGCGCCAGCAGCTCCGGGACAGATACCGGCACAGATACGCAGTATTTT. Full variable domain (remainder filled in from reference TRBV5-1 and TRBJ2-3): KAGVTQTPRYLIKTRGQQVTLSCSPISGHRSVSWYQQTPGQGLQFLFEYFSETQRNKGNFPGRFSGRQFSNSRSEMNVSTLELGDSALYLCASSSGTDTGTDTQYFGPGTRLTVL.

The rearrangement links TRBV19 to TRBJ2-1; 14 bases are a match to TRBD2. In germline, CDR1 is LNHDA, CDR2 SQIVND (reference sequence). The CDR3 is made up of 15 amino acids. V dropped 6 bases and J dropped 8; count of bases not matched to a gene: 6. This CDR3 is CASSRGLAGVDEQFF. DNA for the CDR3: TGTGCCAGTAGCCGGGGACTAGCGGGAGTAGATGAGCAGTTCTTC.

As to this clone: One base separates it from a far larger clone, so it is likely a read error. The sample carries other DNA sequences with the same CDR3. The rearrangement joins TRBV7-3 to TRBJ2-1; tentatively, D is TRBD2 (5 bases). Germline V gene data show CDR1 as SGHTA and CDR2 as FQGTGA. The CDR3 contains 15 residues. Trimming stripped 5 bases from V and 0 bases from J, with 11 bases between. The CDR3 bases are TGTGCCAGCAGCCCCCAGAGGGACTCCTACAATGAGCAGTTCTTC. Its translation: CASSPQRDSYNEQFF.

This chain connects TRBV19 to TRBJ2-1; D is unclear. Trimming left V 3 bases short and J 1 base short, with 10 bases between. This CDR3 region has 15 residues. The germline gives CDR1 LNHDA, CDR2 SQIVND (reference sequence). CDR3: CASSIYGHSYNEQFF. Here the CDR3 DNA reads TGTGCCAGTAGTATTTACGGCCATTCCTACAATGAGCAGTTCTTC.

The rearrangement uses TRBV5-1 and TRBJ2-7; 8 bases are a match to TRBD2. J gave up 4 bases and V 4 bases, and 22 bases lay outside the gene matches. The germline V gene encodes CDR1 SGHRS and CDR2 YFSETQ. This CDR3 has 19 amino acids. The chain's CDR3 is CASSEGWAGGGREPYEQYF. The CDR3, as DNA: TGCGCCAGCAGCGAAGGCTGGGCGGGAGGTGGCAGGGAGCCTTACGAGCAGTACTTC.

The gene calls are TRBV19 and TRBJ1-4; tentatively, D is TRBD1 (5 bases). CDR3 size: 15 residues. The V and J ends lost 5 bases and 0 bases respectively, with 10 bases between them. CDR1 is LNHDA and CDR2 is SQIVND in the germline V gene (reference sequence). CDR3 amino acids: CASSRTTATNEKLFF. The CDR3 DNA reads TGTGCCAGTAGTCGGACGACAGCAACTAATGAAAAACTGTTTTTT.

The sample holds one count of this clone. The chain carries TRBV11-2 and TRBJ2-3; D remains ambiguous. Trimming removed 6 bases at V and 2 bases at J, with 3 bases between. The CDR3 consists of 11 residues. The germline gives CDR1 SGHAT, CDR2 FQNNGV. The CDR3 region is CASRYTDTQYF. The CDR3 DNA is TGTGCCAGCAGGTACACAGATACGCAGTATTTT.

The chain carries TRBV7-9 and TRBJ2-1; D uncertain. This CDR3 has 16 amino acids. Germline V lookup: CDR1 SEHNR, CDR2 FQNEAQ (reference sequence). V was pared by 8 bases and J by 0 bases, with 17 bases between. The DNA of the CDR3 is TGTGCCAGCTTTGGGAAGGCCCCGAGCTCCTACAATGAGCAGTTCTTC. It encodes CASFGKAPSSYNEQFF.

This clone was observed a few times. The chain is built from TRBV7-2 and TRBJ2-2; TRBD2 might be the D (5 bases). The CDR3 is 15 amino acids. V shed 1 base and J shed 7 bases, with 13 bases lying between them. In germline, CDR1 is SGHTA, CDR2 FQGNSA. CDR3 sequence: CASSLGRRGIGELFF. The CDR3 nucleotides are TGTGCCAGCAGCTTAGGACGACGGGGAATCGGGGAGCTGTTTTTT.

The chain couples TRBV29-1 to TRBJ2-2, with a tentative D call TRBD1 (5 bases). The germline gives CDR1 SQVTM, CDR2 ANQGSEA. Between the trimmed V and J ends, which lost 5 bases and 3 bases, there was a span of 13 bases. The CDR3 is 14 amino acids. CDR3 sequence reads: CSVRAGQDTGELFF. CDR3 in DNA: TGCAGCGTTAGGGCAGGGCAAGACACCGGGGAGCTGTTTTTT.

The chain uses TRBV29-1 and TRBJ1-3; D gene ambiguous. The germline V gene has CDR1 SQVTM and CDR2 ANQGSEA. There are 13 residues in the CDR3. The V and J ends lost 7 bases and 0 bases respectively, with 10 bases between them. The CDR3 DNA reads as TGCAGCGGGTCGACCACCTCTGGAAACACCATATATTTT. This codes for CSGSTTSGNTIYF.

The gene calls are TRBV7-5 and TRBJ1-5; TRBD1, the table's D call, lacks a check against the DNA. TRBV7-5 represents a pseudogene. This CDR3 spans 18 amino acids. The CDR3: CVRSLGADRQGAYQPQHF. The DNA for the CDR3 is TGTGTCAGAAGCTTAGGGGCAGATAGACAGGGGGCTTACCAGCCCCAGCATTTT.